The next 20 T cell receptor beta chains were all read from a single sample in a study of cytomegalovirus exposure and HLA in healthy donors. PCR was performed using 60 Vbeta and 13 Jbeta primers. Measured with immunoSEQ multiplex PCR; TCRdb has only the in-frame clones, and not every one. The data hold roughly 100,000 clones, with more than 65% observed a single time. The sequencing input was PBMCs. These TCRs come from a man between 35 and 55 years old in good health and CMV-seropositive.

The chain combines TRBV11-1 with TRBJ1-5; tentatively, D is TRBD1 (5 bases). CDR1 is SGHAT and CDR2 is FQDESV in the germline V gene (reference sequence). V gave up 0 bases and J gave up 7 bases, with 7 bases separating them. This CDR3 is built from 13 residues. CDR3 nucleotide sequence: TGTGCCAGCAGCTTAGCGCGGGGGCAGCCCCAGCATTTT. Its translation is CASSLARGQPQHF.

This rearrangement joins TRBV9 to TRBJ2-7; TRBD1 aligns across 11 bases. There are 16 residues in the CDR3. Germline lookup yields CDR1 SGDLS and CDR2 YYNGEE. V was pared by 2 bases and J by 4 bases, with 8 bases of the junction left unmatched. CDR3 sequence reads: CASSVQGQGAAYEQYF. CDR3 DNA sequence: TGTGCCAGCAGCGTGCAAGGACAGGGGGCTGCTTACGAGCAGTACTTC.

The chain carries TRBV18 and TRBJ1-3, with TRBD1 as a possible D gene (5 bases). The CDR3 has 14 residues. Germline V gene data show CDR1 as KGHSH and CDR2 as LQKENI. V lost 2 bases and J 2 bases, leaving 7 bases between the germline ends. CDR3 region: CASSPSGAGNTIYF. The CDR3 DNA reads as TGTGCCAGCTCACCATCGGGGGCTGGAAACACCATATATTTT.

The rearrangement uses TRBV15 and TRBJ2-1, with 11 bases that match TRBD2. This CDR3 region has 17 residues. CDR1 is LNHNV, CDR2 YYDKDF, per germline (reference sequence). V gave up 0 bases and J gave up 7 bases; unmatched junction bases: 8. CDR3 nucleotides: TGTGCCACCAGCAGAGAAGGGGTAGCGGGGGGGCGAAATGAGCAGTTCTTC. Residues: CATSREGVAGGRNEQFF.

The DNA for the CDR3 is TGCGCCAGCAGCTTGGGTGCGGGCCTGGCATCCTCTGGGGCCAACGTCCTGACTTTC. It translates to CASSLGAGLASSGANVLTF. This chain uses TRBV5-1 with TRBJ2-6; a weak D match, TRBD2 (5 bases). Per the germline V gene, CDR1 is SGHRS and CDR2 is YFSETQ. The CDR3 is 19 amino acids. V was pared by 0 bases and J by 0 bases, with 16 bases between.

In regard to this clone: Sequence at one end of the junction differs from germline and may be a read error. The chain couples TRBV7-9 to TRBJ2-7, with 10 bases identical to TRBD2. The CDR3 is 18 residues long. Germline values: CDR1 SEHNR, CDR2 FQNEAQ (reference sequence). The CDR3 nucleotides are TGTTCCAGCAGCTCAGGGCAGGGGGGGACTAGCGTCTCCTACGAGCAGTACTTC. Translating gives CSSSSGQGGTSVSYEQYF.

V is TRBV6-4 and J is TRBJ2-5, with 7 bases identical to TRBD1. This CDR3 region has 13 residues. Germline assignment: CDR1 MRHNA and CDR2 SNTAGT. With 3 bases clipped from V and 7 bases from J, the junction kept 5 bases outside the gene matches. In nucleotides, the CDR3 is TGTGCCAGCAGTGAAGGCAGGGGGAGGACCCAGTACTTC. Amino acids: CASSEGRGRTQYF.

This clone showed up just a few times. V usage is TRBV11-2 and J usage is TRBJ2-3; tentatively, D is TRBD2 (6 bases). Trimming removed 5 bases from V and 2 bases from J, with 11 bases in between. The CDR3 length is 14 residues. CDR1 SGHAT and CDR2 FQNNGV come from the germline V gene. The CDR3 spells CASSHGTFTDTQYF. The CDR3 DNA reads as TGTGCCAGCAGCCACGGGACTTTCACAGATACGCAGTATTTT. The variable domain in full, completed from reference TRBV11-2 and TRBJ2-3, reads EAGVAQSPRYKIIEKRQSVAFWCNPISGHATLYWYQQILGQGPKLLIQFQNNGVVDDSQLPKDRFSAERLKGVDSTLKIQPAKLEDSAVYLCASSHGTFTDTQYFGPGTRLTVL.

The CDR3 coding sequence is TGTGCCAGTAGTAAGGGGTACCAAGAGACCCAGTACTTC. Translation gives CASSKGYQETQYF. V and J are TRBV19 and TRBJ2-5, with D perhaps TRBD1 (5 bases). Germline values: CDR1 LNHDA, CDR2 SQIVND (reference sequence). Trimming stripped 4 bases from V and 0 bases from J, with 6 bases between. CDR3 size: 13 residues. Full variable domain (rest looked up from reference TRBV19 and TRBJ2-5): DGGITQSPKYLFRKEGQNVTLSCEQNLNHDAMYWYRQDPGQGLRLIYYSQIVNDFQKGDIAEGYSVSREKKESFPLTVTSAQKNPTAFYLCASSKGYQETQYFGPGTRLLVL.

This clone occurred a few times. The chain has TRBV7-9 and TRBJ1-1, with unresolved D. The CDR3 length is 13 residues. Trimming left V 1 base short and J 4 bases short, with 7 bases between. Germline V CDR1 and CDR2: SEHNR, FQNEAQ (reference sequence). The CDR3 DNA reads TGTGCCAGCAGCTTAGACACGGGCACTGAAGCTTTCTTT. Translated: CASSLDTGTEAFF.

The rearrangement links TRBV11-2 to TRBJ2-3; D is perhaps TRBD1 (6 bases). The CDR3 is 14 amino acids. With 5 bases removed from V and 6 bases from J, the gap between germline ends came to 15 bases. From germline, CDR1 is SGHAT and CDR2 FQNNGV. CDR3 sequence reads: CASSIWQGPDTQYF. DNA of the CDR3: TGTGCCAGCAGCATATGGCAGGGGCCGGATACGCAGTATTTT.

This chain connects TRBV28 to TRBJ1-4; D gene unclear. The V gene lost 5 bases and the J gene lost 0 bases, with 10 bases spanning the gap. Germline values: CDR1 MDHEN, CDR2 SYDVKM. This CDR3 contains 15 residues. CDR3: CASSPLGTTNEKLFF. The CDR3 nucleotides read TGTGCCAGCAGTCCATTGGGCACAACTAATGAAAAACTGTTTTTT.

This chain uses TRBV6-5 with TRBJ1-5, with 7 bases identical to TRBD1. The J segment lost 3 bases and the V segment lost 5 bases, leaving 7 bases of the junction unmatched. Germline values: CDR1 MNHEY, CDR2 SVGAGI. This CDR3 spans 15 amino acids. CDR3 sequence: CASSATGMNNQPQHF. The DNA for the CDR3 is TGTGCCAGCAGTGCGACAGGGATGAACAATCAGCCCCAGCATTTT.

The J gene is TRBJ2-5, the V gene TRBV19; D is ambiguous. The CDR3 is made up of 14 amino acids. The V gene lost 6 bases and the J gene lost 2 bases, with 13 bases spanning the gap. Looked up from germline, CDR1 is LNHDA and CDR2 is SQIVND (reference sequence). CDR3 coding DNA: TGTGCCAGTAGCTTGTCACCAACACAAGAGACCCAGTACTTC. Its protein product is CASSLSPTQETQYF.

There are a few counts of this clone. The CDR3 region is CASRITGEASPLHF. The CDR3 region has the DNA TGTGCCAGCAGGATCACAGGGGAGGCTTCACCCCTCCACTTT. The genes are TRBV7-9 and TRBJ1-6; 7 positions agree with TRBD1. V was clipped by 6 bases and J by 9 bases; unmatched bases: 8. Germline-derived CDR1 and CDR2 are SEHNR and FQNEAQ (reference sequence). The length of the CDR3 is 14 residues.

This clone was recorded a few times. The chain is built from TRBV28 and TRBJ2-1; TRBD1 aligns across 11 bases. Trimming cost V 6 bases and J 6 bases; bases outside gene matches: 7. Germline CDR1 and CDR2: MDHEN and SYDVKM. The CDR3 loop spans 15 amino acids. This CDR3 is CASSRGQGASNEQFF. CDR3 in DNA: TGTGCCAGCAGCCGAGGACAGGGGGCATCCAATGAGCAGTTCTTC.

This clone occurred once. The genes are TRBV15 and TRBJ1-5, with TRBD1 as a possible D gene (6 bases). The V end lost 0 bases, the J end lost 5 bases, and 11 bases lay between the germline ends. Germline values: CDR1 LNHNV, CDR2 YYDKDF (reference sequence). This CDR3 spans 15 amino acids. The CDR3: CATSRDIRGYQPQHF. The CDR3 DNA reads TGTGCCACCAGCAGAGATATCAGGGGCTATCAGCCCCAGCATTTT.

The V and J genes are TRBV7-3 and TRBJ1-1; weak D call: TRBD1 (5 bases). The CDR3 is 13 amino acids. The ends were cut back, 0 bases at V and 5 bases at J, with 7 bases in the middle. From germline, CDR1 is SGHTA and CDR2 FQGTGA. In nucleotides, the CDR3 is TGTGCCAGCAGCTTAACCAAGGGGACTGAAGCTTTCTTT. Its protein product is CASSLTKGTEAFF.

V gene TRBV9 combines with J gene TRBJ2-2; TRBD1 might be the D (5 bases). Germline values: CDR1 SGDLS, CDR2 YYNGEE. Trimming pared 1 base from V and 1 base from J, leaving 5 bases between. This CDR3 is built from 14 residues. The CDR3 loop is CASSVQGNTGELFF. CDR3 DNA: TGTGCCAGCAGCGTACAGGGGAACACCGGGGAGCTGTTTTTT.

V and J are TRBV29-1 and TRBJ2-2; 10 bases map to TRBD1. Trimming at V came to 7 bases and at J to 6 bases, leaving 5 bases not matched to a gene. The germline V gene encodes CDR1 SQVTM and CDR2 ANQGSEA. The length of the CDR3 is 13 residues. CDR3: CSGGQGSSGELFF. CDR3 DNA sequence: TGCAGCGGGGGACAGGGGTCATCCGGGGAGCTGTTTTTT.